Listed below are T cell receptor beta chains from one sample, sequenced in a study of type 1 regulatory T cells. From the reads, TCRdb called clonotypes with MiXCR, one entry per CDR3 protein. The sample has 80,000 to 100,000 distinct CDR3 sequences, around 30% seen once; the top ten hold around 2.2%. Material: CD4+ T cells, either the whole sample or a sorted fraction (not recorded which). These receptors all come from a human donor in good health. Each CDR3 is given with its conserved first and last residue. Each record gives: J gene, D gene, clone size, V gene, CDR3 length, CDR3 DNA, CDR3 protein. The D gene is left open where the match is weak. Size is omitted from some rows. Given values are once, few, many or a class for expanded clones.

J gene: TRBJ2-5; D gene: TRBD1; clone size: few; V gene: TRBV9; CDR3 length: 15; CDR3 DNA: TGTGCCAGCAGCCCAAACCCGGAACCGGACAGGGACGCGTACTTC; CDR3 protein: CASSPNPEPDRDAYF
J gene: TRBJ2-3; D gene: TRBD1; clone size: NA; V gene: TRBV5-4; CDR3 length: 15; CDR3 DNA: TGTGCCAGCAGCTCCCGGACAGGGTACCCAGATACGCAGTATTTT; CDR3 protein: CASSSRTGYPDTQYF
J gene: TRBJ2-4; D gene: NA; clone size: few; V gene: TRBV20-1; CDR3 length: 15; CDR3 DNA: TGCAGTGCTAGTCTGGCAACTAAGCCTGGTAACATTCAGTACTTC; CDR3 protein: CSASLATKPGNIQYF
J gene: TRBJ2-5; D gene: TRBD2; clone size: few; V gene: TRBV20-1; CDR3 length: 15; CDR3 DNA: TGCAGTGCTGTAGAGGAGCGGGAGCCTGCAGAGACCCAGTACTTC; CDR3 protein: CSAVEEREPAETQYF
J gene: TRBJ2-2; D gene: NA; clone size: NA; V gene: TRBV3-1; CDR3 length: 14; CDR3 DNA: TGTACCAGCAGCCAAGGACAGTTCACCGGGGAGCTGTTTTTT; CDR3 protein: CTSSQGQFTGELFF
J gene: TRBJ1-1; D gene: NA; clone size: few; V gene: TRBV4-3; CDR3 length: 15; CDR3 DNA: TGCGCCAGCAGCCAAGATGTCAGGGCGATCACTGAAGCTTTCTTT; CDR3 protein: CASSQDVRAITEAFF
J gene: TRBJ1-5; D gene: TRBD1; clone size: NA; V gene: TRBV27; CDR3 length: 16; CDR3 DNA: TGTGCCAGCAGTCCTGGGACAGGGGGTTTTGATCAGCCCCAGCATTTT; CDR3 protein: CASSPGTGGFDQPQHF
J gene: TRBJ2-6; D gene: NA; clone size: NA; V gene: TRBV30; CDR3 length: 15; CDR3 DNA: TGTGCCCGTGGGACATACGAATCTGGGGCCAACGTCCTGACTTTC; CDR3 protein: CARGTYESGANVLTF
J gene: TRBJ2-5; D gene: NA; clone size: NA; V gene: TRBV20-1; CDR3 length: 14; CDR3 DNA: TGCAGTGCCCGGAAGACGGAGGCCCAAGAGACCCAGTACTTC; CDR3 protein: CSARKTEAQETQYF
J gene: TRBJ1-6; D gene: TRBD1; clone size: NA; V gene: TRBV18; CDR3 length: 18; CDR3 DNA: TGTGCCAGCTCACCTTGGGGACAGGGACCTCCCAATGCCTCACCCCTCCACTTT; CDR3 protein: CASSPWGQGPPNASPLHF
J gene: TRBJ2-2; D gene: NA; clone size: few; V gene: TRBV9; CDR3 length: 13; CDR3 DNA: TGTGCCAGCGTCGGTACGAGCACCGGGGAGCTGTTTTTT; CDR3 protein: CASVGTSTGELFF
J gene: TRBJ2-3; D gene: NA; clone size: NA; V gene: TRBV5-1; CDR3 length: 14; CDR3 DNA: TGCGCCAGCAGCTTTGGAAGCGGCACAGATACGCAGTATTTT; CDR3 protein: CASSFGSGTDTQYF
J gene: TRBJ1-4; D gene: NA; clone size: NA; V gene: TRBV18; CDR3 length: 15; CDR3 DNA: TGTACCAGCTCACCACCGATTGGCGGAAATGAAAAACTGTTTTTT; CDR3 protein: CTSSPPIGGNEKLFF
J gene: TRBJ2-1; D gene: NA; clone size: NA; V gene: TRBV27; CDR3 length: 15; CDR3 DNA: TGTGCCAGCAGTTTTAGACTTTGGGTCAGCGATGAGCAGTTCTTC; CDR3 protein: CASSFRLWVSDEQFF
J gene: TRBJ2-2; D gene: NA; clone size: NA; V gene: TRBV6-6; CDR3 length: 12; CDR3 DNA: TGTGCCAGCAGCCCCTCTTCCGGGGAGCTGTTTTTT; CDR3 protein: CASSPSSGELFF
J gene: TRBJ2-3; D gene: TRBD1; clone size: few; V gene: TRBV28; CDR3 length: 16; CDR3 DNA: TGTGCCAGCAGGGGGACGAACAGGGGGCCCACAGATACGCAGTATTTT; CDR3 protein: CASRGTNRGPTDTQYF
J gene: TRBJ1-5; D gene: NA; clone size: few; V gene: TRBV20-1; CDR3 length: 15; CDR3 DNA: TGCAGTGCTAGAGATGTAGGACAAGCAAATCAGCCCCAGCATTTT; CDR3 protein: CSARDVGQANQPQHF
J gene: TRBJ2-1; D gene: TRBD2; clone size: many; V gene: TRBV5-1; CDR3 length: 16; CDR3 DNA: TGCGCCAGCAGCTTGGAGCCTAGCGGGAGCTACAATGAGCAGTTCTTC; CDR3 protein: CASSLEPSGSYNEQFF
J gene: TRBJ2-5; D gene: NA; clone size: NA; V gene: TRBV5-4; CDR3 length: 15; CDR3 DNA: TGTGCCAGCAGCTTGGGGGGGCGGACAGAAGAGACCCAGTACTTC; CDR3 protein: CASSLGGRTEETQYF
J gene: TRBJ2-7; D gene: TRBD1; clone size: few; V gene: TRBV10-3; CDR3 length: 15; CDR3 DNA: TGTGCCACGAAAAACCCCGGGACAGGGTCCGACGAGCAGTACTTC; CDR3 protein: CATKNPGTGSDEQYF
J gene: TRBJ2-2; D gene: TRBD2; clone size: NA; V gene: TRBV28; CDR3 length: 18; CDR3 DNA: TGTGCCAGCAGCCCCTTTGGACTAGCGGGAGTGAAGACCGGGGAGCTGTTTTTT; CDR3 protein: CASSPFGLAGVKTGELFF
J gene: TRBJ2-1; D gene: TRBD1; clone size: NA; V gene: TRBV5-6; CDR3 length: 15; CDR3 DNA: TGTGCCAGCAGCTGGAGACAGGGGACCTACAATGAGCAGTTCTTC; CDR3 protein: CASSWRQGTYNEQFF
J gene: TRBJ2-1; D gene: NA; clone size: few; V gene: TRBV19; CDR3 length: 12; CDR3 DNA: TGTGCCAGTAGTATTCTTCAGGGTGGGCAGTTCTTC; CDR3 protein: CASSILQGGQFF
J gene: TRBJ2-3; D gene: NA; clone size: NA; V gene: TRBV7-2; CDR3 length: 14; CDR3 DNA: TGTGCCAGCAGCTCGACTAGGCCACCAGATACGCAGTATTTT; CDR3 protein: CASSSTRPPDTQYF
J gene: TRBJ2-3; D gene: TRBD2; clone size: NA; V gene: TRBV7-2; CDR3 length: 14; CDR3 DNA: TGTGCCAGCAGACTAGCGGGAGTTAAAGATACGCAGTATTTT; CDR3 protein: CASRLAGVKDTQYF
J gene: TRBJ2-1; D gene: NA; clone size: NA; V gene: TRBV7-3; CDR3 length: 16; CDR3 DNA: TGTGCCAGCAGCCGTACCCCTCCCCCCGGACACAATGAGCAGTTCTTC; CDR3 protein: CASSRTPPPGHNEQFF
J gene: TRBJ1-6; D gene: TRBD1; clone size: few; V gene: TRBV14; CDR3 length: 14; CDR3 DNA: TGTGCCAGCAGCCAAGGGACAGGGTTTTCACCCCTCCACTTT; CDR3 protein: CASSQGTGFSPLHF
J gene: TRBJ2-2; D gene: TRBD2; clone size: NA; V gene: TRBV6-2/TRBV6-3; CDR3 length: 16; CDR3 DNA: TGTGCCAGCAGGATTCTAGCGGGAGGATTCCCCGGGGAGCTGTTTTTT; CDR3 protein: CASRILAGGFPGELFF
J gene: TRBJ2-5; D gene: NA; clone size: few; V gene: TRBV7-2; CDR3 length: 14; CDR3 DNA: TGTGCCAGCAGAACAGTGTTCAGCCAAGAGACCCAGTACTTC; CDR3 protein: CASRTVFSQETQYF
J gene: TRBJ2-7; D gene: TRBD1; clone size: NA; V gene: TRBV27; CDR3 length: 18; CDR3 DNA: TGTGCCAGCAGTTTAAGGGAGCGCGGACAGGGCTATACTAGTGAGCAGTACTTC; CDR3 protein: CASSLRERGQGYTSEQYF
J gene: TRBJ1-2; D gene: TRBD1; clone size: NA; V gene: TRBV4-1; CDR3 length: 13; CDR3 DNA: TGCGCCAGCAGCCCCAGACAGGGTGATGGCTACACCTTC; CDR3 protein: CASSPRQGDGYTF
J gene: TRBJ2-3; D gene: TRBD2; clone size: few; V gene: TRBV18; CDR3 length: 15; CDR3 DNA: TGTGCCAGCTCACAAGCGGGAGTTCGCACAGATACGCAGTATTTT; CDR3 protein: CASSQAGVRTDTQYF
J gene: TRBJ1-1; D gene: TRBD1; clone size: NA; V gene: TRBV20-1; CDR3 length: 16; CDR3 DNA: TGCAGTGCTACACTCAGGGGGCGAGGAGTGAACACTGAAGCTTTCTTT; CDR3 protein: CSATLRGRGVNTEAFF
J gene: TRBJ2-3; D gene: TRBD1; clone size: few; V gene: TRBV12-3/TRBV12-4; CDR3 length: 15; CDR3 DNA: TGTGCCAGCAGCCAGAGGGGGCTCGGTACAGATACGCAGTATTTT; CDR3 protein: CASSQRGLGTDTQYF
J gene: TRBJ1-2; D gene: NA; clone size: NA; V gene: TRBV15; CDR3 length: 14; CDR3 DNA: TGTGCCACCAGCAGAGCCTCATGGGGGGATGGCTACACCTTC; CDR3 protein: CATSRASWGDGYTF